This TCR beta chain originates from a study of graft-versus-host responses after intestinal transplantation. Study summary: Multivisceral, liver-intestinal, or isolated intestinal grafts were transplanted into recipients. Overall study findings and caveats: Early HvG declines after transplant were associated with peak circulating GvH clone levels.

The protocol was immunoSEQ multiplex PCR, while the TCRdb copy is restricted to in-frame clones and leaves out a portion. The sample has about 86,000 clones, about 88% seen once; the top ten hold more than 0.25%. With respect to this clone: Its antigen is not known.

Sequenced here: unstimulated CD4+ T cells sorted from spleen or lymph node cells, sampled before transplant. This receptor was obtained from a human donor who was the organ donor for an intestinal transplant.

CDR3 nucleotide sequence: TGTGCCAGCAGCTCCGACAGGGGATCCTACAATGAGCAGTTCTTC. Translating it yields CASSSDRGSYNEQFF. The chain uses TRBV11-3 and TRBJ2-1, with TRBD1 matching 8 bases. Trimming removed 4 bases from V and 1 base from J; junction bases left unmatched: 3. Germline CDR1 reads SGHNT; CDR2 reads YENEEA. The length of the CDR3 is 15 residues.